This TCR beta chain was captured in a study of CD8+ T cells in alopecia areata. Study context: Tofacitinib treatment spanned 6 to 18 months, with 6 months off drug afterward. Study outcomes and limitations: Many expanded lesional clones persisted in scalp and blood during tofacitinib. Since there was just one nonresponder, nobody can yet say how baseline CD8+ expansion ties to response.

Stated treatment: oral pan-JAK inhibitor, 5-10 mg twice daily. Both peripheral blood and punch biopsies of lesional scalp skin were obtained from patients who had alopecia areata. Sequencing templates came from extracted RNA that was reverse transcribed into cDNA. Libraries were prepared by immunoSEQ multiplex PCR; TCRdb keeps only in-frame clonotypes and omits some of them. The profile shows some 19,000 clones, approximately 56% of them singletons. For this clone: Its antigen is still unknown.

CDR1 and CDR2 from the germline V gene are SGHRS and YFSETQ. The length of the CDR3 is 16 residues. The V gene lost 0 bases and the J gene lost 8 bases, with 18 bases spanning the gap. This TCR was sampled from a human donor with alopecia areata. The V gene is TRBV5-1, the J gene TRBJ2-1; D may be TRBD2 (7 bases). The material sequenced was skin, taken at week 4, from a patient treated with tofacitinib. CDR3 in amino acids: CASSLAPGGLGDEQFF. The CDR3, as DNA: TGCGCCAGCAGCTTGGCCCCGGGGGGCCTAGGGGATGAGCAGTTCTTC.